Below, 3 T cell receptor beta chains from the same sample are listed, as sequenced in a study of CXCR3-negative and CXCR3-positive naive CD8 T cells. Notes on the study in general: Naive cells that were CXCR3-positive had more hydrophobic TRB CDR3s (compared with CXCR3-negative naive cells).

These TCRs' antigens remain unknown. The TRB libraries of cDNA were built by UMI-labeled 5' RACE. TCRdb reanalyzed the 5' RACE reads, giving one entry per CDR3 protein sequence and no DNA. The sample data list about 63,000 distinct CDR3 sequences. Sequencing input: naive CXCR3+ CD8+ T cells from blood. The subset is: CD45RO-CCR7+CD27+CD95- naive CD8+ T cells expressing CXCR3 (TNR3+). These receptors were obtained from a human donor in good health. Some clones in this sample may be carry-over from other donors' samples.

This chain links TRBV29-1 with TRBJ2-7; TCRdb designates TRBD2, a call that cannot be tested without DNA. This CDR3 has 14 amino acids. Germline V gives CDR1 SQVTM, CDR2 ANQGSEA. CDR3 residues: CSASSSGEFYEQYF.

This chain links TRBV6-5 with TRBJ2-2. Germline values: CDR1 MNHEY, CDR2 SVGAGI. This CDR3 has 14 residues. The CDR3 protein is CASSYFREPGELFF.

The V and J genes are TRBV6-1 and TRBJ2-7. The CDR3 spans 14 residues. Germline assignment: CDR1 MNHNS and CDR2 SASEGT. The CDR3: CASSEQRTDYEQYF.